This T cell receptor (beta chain) was captured in a study of cytomegalovirus exposure and HLA in healthy donors. CDR1 is SGHVS and CDR2 is FQNEAQ in the germline V gene. This CDR3 has 13 residues. Trimming took off 5 bases at V and 5 bases at J, with 10 bases between the two ends. The PCR had 60 Vbeta and 13 Jbeta primers. The data were produced by immunoSEQ multiplex PCR, yet TCRdb's version contains in-frame clones alone and is incomplete. The sample holds around 150,000 clones, around nine tenths seen once. The genes are TRBV7-8 and TRBJ2-1; TRBD2 might be the D (6 bases). This TCR came from a woman in her thirties in good health and CMV-seronegative. Sequenced sample: PBMCs. The DNA of the CDR3 is TGTGCCAGCAGCGCCGGAGGGGACAATGAGCAGTTCTTC. This gives the protein CASSAGGDNEQFF.